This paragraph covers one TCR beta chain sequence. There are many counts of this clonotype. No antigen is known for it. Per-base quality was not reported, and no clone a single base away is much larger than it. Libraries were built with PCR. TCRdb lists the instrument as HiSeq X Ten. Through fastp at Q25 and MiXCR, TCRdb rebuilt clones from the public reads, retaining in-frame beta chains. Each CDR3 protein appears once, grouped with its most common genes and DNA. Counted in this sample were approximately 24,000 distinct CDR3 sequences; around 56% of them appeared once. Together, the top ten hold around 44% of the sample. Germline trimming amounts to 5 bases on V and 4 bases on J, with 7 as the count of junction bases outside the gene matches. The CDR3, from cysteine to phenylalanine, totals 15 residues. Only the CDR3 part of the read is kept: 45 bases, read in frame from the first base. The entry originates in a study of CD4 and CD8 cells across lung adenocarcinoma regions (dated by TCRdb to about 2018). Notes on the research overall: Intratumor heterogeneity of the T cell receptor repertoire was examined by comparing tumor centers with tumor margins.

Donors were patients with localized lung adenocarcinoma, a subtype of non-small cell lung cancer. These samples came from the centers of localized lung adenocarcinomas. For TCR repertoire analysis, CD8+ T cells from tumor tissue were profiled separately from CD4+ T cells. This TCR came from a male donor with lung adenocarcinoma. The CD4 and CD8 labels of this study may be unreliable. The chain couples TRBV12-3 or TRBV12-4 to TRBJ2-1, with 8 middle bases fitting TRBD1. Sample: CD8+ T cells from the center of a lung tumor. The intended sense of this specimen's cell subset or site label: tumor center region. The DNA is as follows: TGTGCCAGCAGTCCCAGGGGGCAGGGATACAATGAGCAGTTCTTC. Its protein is CASSPRGQGYNEQFF.